This is a list of T cell receptor beta chains from one sample in a study of chemoradiotherapy in HPV16-positive cancers. Clones were read by immunoSEQ multiplex PCR, and TCRdb kept only the in-frame ones, dropping some. This table holds about 8,900 clones, about 91% found once. The source material was blood, sampled from a patient who underwent chemoradiotherapy. The source of these receptors is a human donor with HPV-associated anogenital cancer. The CDR3 runs from the conserved cysteine through the conserved F or W. The D gene is left open where the match is weak. For some rows the clone size is stated as once, few or many, or as a class when expanded; others skip it.

V	size	D	J	CDR3	DNA
TRBV19	NA	NA	TRBJ1-6	CASSPSARHSPLHF	TGTGCCAGTAGTCCCTCGGCCAGACATTCACCCCTCCACTTT
TRBV4-3	NA	NA	TRBJ2-3	CASSQDAIGYTDTQYF	TGCGCCAGCAGCCAAGATGCGATCGGTTACACAGATACGCAGTATTTT
TRBV9	NA	NA	TRBJ1-1	CASSDGRNTLNTEAFF	TGTGCCAGCAGCGACGGACGTAACACCCTGAACACTGAAGCTTTCTTT
TRBV10-3	once	NA	TRBJ2-6	CAISKKGPGRAGANVLTF	TGTGCCATCAGTAAGAAGGGCCCTGGAAGGGCTGGGGCCAACGTCCTGACTTTC
TRBV5-6	once	NA	TRBJ1-2	CASSLGRGAIYGYTF	TGTGCCAGCAGCTTGGGCAGGGGAGCTATCTATGGCTACACCTTC
TRBV5-5	few	NA	TRBJ1-2	CASSDKTGGYGYTF	TGTGCCAGCAGTGACAAGACAGGCGGCTATGGCTACACCTTC
TRBV18	NA	TRBD2	TRBJ2-3	CASSPSSGGAADTQYF	TGTGCCAGCTCACCATCTAGCGGGGGGGCTGCAGATACGCAGTATTTT
TRBV10-3	NA	NA	TRBJ1-3	CAIRGDTAIGNTIYF	TGTGCCATCAGGGGGGACACCGCGATCGGAAACACCATATATTTT
TRBV27	NA	NA	TRBJ2-2	CASSPNTGELFF	TGTGCCAGCAGTCCGAACACCGGGGAGCTGTTTTTT
TRBV4-3	once	TRBD2	TRBJ2-3	CASSQDRGLARPDTQYF	TGCGCCAGCAGCCAAGATCGGGGACTAGCTCGACCAGATACGCAGTATTTT
TRBV15	once	NA	TRBJ1-2	CATGGANYGYTF	TGTGCCACCGGGGGAGCTAACTATGGCTACACCTTC
TRBV20-1	NA	NA	TRBJ1-1	CSAADGSEAFF	TGCAGTGCTGCGGACGGGTCGGAAGCTTTCTTT
TRBV9	NA	NA	TRBJ2-2	CASSHTGRIGTGELFF	TGTGCCAGCAGCCACACAGGGAGGATTGGCACCGGGGAGCTGTTTTTT
TRBV5-1	NA	NA	TRBJ1-1	CASSSTGRVVGAEAFF	TGCGCCAGCAGCTCGACAGGCCGGGTAGTCGGCGCTGAAGCTTTCTTT
TRBV19	NA	TRBD2	TRBJ2-7	CASSIAGETYEQYF	TGTGCCAGTAGTATCGCGGGGGAGACCTACGAGCAGTACTTC
TRBV27	NA	NA	TRBJ2-1	CASSLRVSNEQFF	TGTGCCAGCAGTCTTCGGGTTTCCAATGAGCAGTTCTTC
TRBV5-5	NA	TRBD1	TRBJ1-2	CASSTGTASGYGYTF	TGTGCCAGCAGCACCGGGACAGCCTCCGGCTATGGCTACACCTTC
TRBV27	NA	NA	TRBJ1-2	CASSFWATGYGYTF	TGTGCCAGCAGTTTCTGGGCCACCGGCTATGGCTACACCTTC
TRBV19	NA	TRBD1	TRBJ1-1	CASSPQGATTEAFF	TGTGCCAGTAGTCCACAGGGGGCTACCACTGAAGCTTTCTTT
TRBV7-9	NA	NA	TRBJ1-2	CASSLPEGPPPYGYTF	TGTGCCAGCAGCCTTCCCGAGGGCCCGCCGCCATATGGCTACACCTTC
TRBV5-6	once	NA	TRBJ1-5	CASSLRQGPGNQPQHF	TGTGCCAGCAGCTTGCGTCAGGGGCCGGGCAATCAGCCCCAGCATTTT
TRBV6-5	NA	NA	TRBJ1-1	CASSPGSLNTEAFF	TGTGCCAGCAGCCCCGGGAGTTTGAACACTGAAGCTTTCTTT
TRBV6-4	few	TRBD2	TRBJ2-1	CASSDSGTSNEQFF	TGTGCCAGCAGTGACTCCGGGACTAGCAATGAGCAGTTCTTC
TRBV7-2	NA	NA	TRBJ1-2	CASSLVGTGPYGYTF	TGTGCCAGCAGCTTAGTCGGTACAGGGCCGTATGGCTACACCTTC
TRBV28	NA	NA	TRBJ1-1	CASSLSRGMNTEAFF	TGTGCCAGCAGTTTATCGAGGGGGATGAACACTGAAGCTTTCTTT
TRBV6-1	NA	NA	TRBJ2-3	CASSAQGGVQDTQYF	TGTGCCAGCAGTGCACAGGGAGGAGTGCAAGATACGCAGTATTTT
TRBV10-1	NA	NA	TRBJ2-3	CASSEGRDTDTQYF	TGCGCCAGCAGTGAAGGCAGAGACACAGATACGCAGTATTTT
TRBV5-1	NA	NA	TRBJ2-5	CASSLGVQETQYF	TGCGCCAGCAGCTTGGGGGTCCAAGAGACCCAGTACTTC
TRBV30	NA	TRBD2	TRBJ2-5	CAWSQSSGGYVQYF	TGTGCCTGGAGCCAAAGTAGCGGGGGGTATGTCCAGTACTTC
TRBV2	few	TRBD1	TRBJ1-1	CASRGQGWQTEAFF	TGTGCCAGCAGGGGACAGGGGTGGCAGACTGAAGCTTTCTTT
TRBV6-1	once	TRBD1	TRBJ1-2	CASSEAPGQIIYGYTF	TGTGCCAGCAGTGAAGCTCCGGGACAGATAATCTATGGCTACACCTTC
TRBV6-1	NA	NA	TRBJ1-4	CASSEDRGPNEKLFF	TGTGCCAGCAGTGAAGACCGGGGGCCGAATGAAAAACTGTTTTTT
TRBV29-1	NA	TRBD1	TRBJ1-1	CSANADRETEAFF	TGCAGCGCTAATGCGGACAGGGAAACTGAAGCTTTCTTT
TRBV30	NA	NA	TRBJ1-1	CAWNAFGNTEAFF	TGTGCCTGGAATGCCTTTGGGAACACTGAAGCTTTCTTT
TRBV20-1	NA	NA	TRBJ2-1	CSARVGTEQFF	TGCAGTGCTAGAGTAGGGACTGAGCAGTTCTTC
TRBV9	once	TRBD1	TRBJ1-1	CASSSTSGGWTEAFF	TGTGCCAGCAGCTCGACCTCAGGGGGCTGGACTGAAGCTTTCTTT
TRBV30	NA	TRBD1	TRBJ1-6	CAWSGLTGDNSPLHF	TGTGCCTGGAGTGGCCTGACAGGGGACAATTCACCCCTCCACTTT
TRBV15	NA	TRBD1	TRBJ1-1	CATSRAQGQTSEAFF	TGTGCCACCAGCAGAGCTCAGGGACAGACGTCTGAAGCTTTCTTT
TRBV5-1	NA	TRBD2	TRBJ2-3	CASSLRGVSTDTQYF	TGCGCCAGCAGCTTGCGGGGGGTTAGCACAGATACGCAGTATTTT
TRBV7-2	once	NA	TRBJ1-2	CASSSSPAAYTF	TGTGCCAGCAGCTCGTCCCCGGCCGCCTACACCTTC
TRBV5-1	NA	NA	TRBJ2-7	CASSLETTGQGQQYF	TGCGCCAGCAGCTTGGAGACTACCGGCCAGGGACAGCAGTACTTC
TRBV10-3	NA	NA	TRBJ1-3	CAISESAGPISGNTIYF	TGTGCCATCAGTGAGTCGGCGGGGCCTATATCTGGAAACACCATATATTTT
TRBV18	large	NA	TRBJ1-2	CASSDGEVETF	TGTGCCAGCTCCGACGGGGAGGTAGAGACCTTC